This note documents a single T cell receptor beta chain sequence. The data were obtained in a study of blood T cell repertoires in COVID-19. At the level of the study: From T cells, B-cell-depleted T cells, or PBMCs came the material, which was cDNA or gDNA.

V trimming: 5 bases; J trimming: 4 bases; junction bases outside the gene matches: 6. Germline CDR1 reads SGHVS; CDR2 reads FQNEAQ. The CDR3 is made up of 15 amino acids. The age range of participants was about 18 to 89 years, with residence in approximately 25 US areas. Participants had their cohort set by participant-reported clinical history. How the authors handled the data: Amplification from reference gene primers served as the basis for estimated nucleated cell counts. Assay: immunoSEQ multiplex PCR; the TCRdb copy retains only in-frame clones and omits some. The V and J calls and clone size come from that table; D and trimming were worked out from the DNA. Of about 180,000 clones listed, nearly 90% are singletons.

The chain combines TRBV7-8 with TRBJ2-2; 8 positions match TRBD1. The sample consisted of PBMCs or T cells enriched from blood (not recorded which). The source is a woman aged 40 to 50 with acute COVID-19. CDR3 sequence: CASSLTGAGTGELFF. The CDR3 region has the DNA TGTGCCAGCAGCCTGACAGGGGCGGGCACCGGGGAGCTGTTTTTT.